The sequence of this T cell receptor beta chain was determined in a study of cytomegalovirus exposure and HLA in healthy donors. About the study: A later analysis reported the same platform for the 110 or so validation repertoires and the 666 first-cohort repertoires. Study findings and constraints: The finding came from a later analysis; first-cohort TCR clusters tended to co-occur in the 130 or so validation repertoires. The listing of about 150 TCR beta chains classed them as cytomegalovirus-associated. Rarity marked most TCR sequences, yet some public TCRs occurred in many donors.

Note on this clone: Its antigen is not known.

Sequencing was performed with immunoSEQ multiplex PCR; in TCRdb, only in-frame clones are kept and a portion is missing. Here the sample spans some 85,000 clones, approximately 96% being singletons. The material sequenced was PBMCs. The source of this sequence is a woman aged 18 to 35 in good health and CMV-seronegative.

DNA for the CDR3: TGTGCCAGCAGTTCCATACAGGGGGGCTCCTATAATTCACCCCTCCACTTT. Its translation is CASSSIQGGSYNSPLHF. The rearrangement uses TRBV27 and TRBJ1-6; 8 bases agree with TRBD1. CDR3 length equals 17 residues. The V gene's germline CDR1 is MNHEY and CDR2 SMNVEV (reference sequence). V shed 4 bases, J shed 0 bases, and the junction held 5 bases outside the gene matches.